These T cell receptor beta chains were read from a single sample in a study of control samples from healthy donors and cancer patients. TCRdb keeps only in-frame clones here, not all; method: immunoSEQ multiplex PCR. Here the sample spans about 84,000 clones, approximately 80% being singletons. The sequenced sample was PBMCs. Receptors were obtained from a man aged 55 to 70 with head and neck cancer. Each CDR3 is given with its conserved first and last residue. The D gene is left open where the match is weak. Clone size is given for some rows only: seen once, a few or many times, or a class if the clone is expanded.

V,size,D,J,length,CDR3,DNA
TRBV7-2,NA,TRBD1,TRBJ1-6,15,CASSLTGADNSPLHF,TGTGCCAGCAGCTTAACAGGGGCGGATAATTCACCCCTCCACTTT
TRBV12-5,NA,NA,TRBJ2-1,15,CASGLGYPRQLKQFF,TGTGCTAGTGGTTTGGGCTACCCTAGACAGTTGAAGCAGTTCTTC
TRBV7-9,NA,TRBD1,TRBJ2-6,18,CASSPGQGAKAGANVLTF,TGTGCCAGCAGCCCCGGACAGGGGGCGAAGGCTGGGGCCAACGTCCTGACTTTC
TRBV10-1,NA,TRBD1,TRBJ2-5,15,CASRPPGQGSETQYF,TGCGCCAGCAGGCCCCCGGGACAGGGTTCTGAGACCCAGTACTTC
TRBV6-4,few,NA,TRBJ2-1,13,CASSDLSGGEQFF,TGTGCCAGCAGTGACCTGAGTGGGGGTGAGCAGTTCTTC
TRBV18,few,NA,TRBJ2-7,14,CASSPRFSSREQYF,TGTGCCAGCTCACCACGGTTTTCGAGCCGCGAGCAGTACTTC
TRBV20-1,NA,TRBD1,TRBJ1-5,13,CSASVQGDQPQHF,TGCAGTGCTAGTGTACAGGGGGATCAGCCCCAGCATTTT
TRBV20-1,NA,NA,TRBJ1-2,11,CSARDLGGYTF,TGCAGTGCTAGAGATTTGGGAGGCTACACCTTC
TRBV29-1,NA,NA,TRBJ2-1,13,CSVEGIAYNEQFF,TGCAGCGTTGAAGGGATAGCCTACAATGAGCAGTTCTTC
TRBV3-1/TRBV3-2,NA,TRBD1,TRBJ1-2,15,CASSSPGTGGHGYTF,TGTGCCAGCAGCTCGCCCGGGACAGGGGGCCATGGCTACACCTTC
TRBV7-9,NA,TRBD2,TRBJ2-2,16,CAMTGTSGPGGGELFF,TGTGCCATGACCGGGACTAGCGGCCCTGGGGGCGGGGAGCTGTTTTTT
TRBV5-1,NA,TRBD2,TRBJ2-4,16,CASSLGLAGERNIQYF,TGCGCCAGCAGCTTGGGACTAGCGGGAGAGAGGAACATTCAGTACTTC
TRBV12-3/TRBV12-4,NA,TRBD1,TRBJ1-2,13,CASSLNRGNGYTF,TGTGCCAGCAGTTTAAACAGGGGGAATGGCTACACCTTC
TRBV12-5,NA,TRBD1,TRBJ2-2,14,CASGLNTGAGELFF,TGTGCTAGTGGTTTAAATACAGGGGCCGGGGAGCTGTTTTTT
TRBV5-1,NA,NA,TRBJ2-1,15,CASSPTQGSHNEQFF,TGCGCCAGCAGCCCAACCCAGGGTTCCCACAATGAGCAGTTCTTC
TRBV5-6,many,TRBD1,TRBJ2-1,15,CASSLGDRAYNEQFF,TGTGCCAGCAGCTTGGGCGACAGGGCCTACAATGAGCAGTTCTTC
TRBV11-3,once,NA,TRBJ2-7,14,CASSTGGANYEQYF,TGTGCCAGCAGTACAGGCGGCGCGAACTACGAGCAGTACTTC
TRBV7-9,NA,NA,TRBJ2-3,13,CASSLVLQDTQYF,TGTGCCAGCAGCTTAGTTCTGCAGGATACGCAGTATTTT
TRBV12-2,NA,NA,TRBJ2-5,15,CASQRYTGYQETQYF,TGTGCAAGTCAGCGGTACACCGGATACCAAGAGACCCAGTACTTC
TRBV19,NA,TRBD1,TRBJ2-1,15,CASSTGQGHYNEQFF,TGTGCCAGTAGTACGGGACAGGGGCACTACAATGAGCAGTTCTTC
TRBV2,NA,NA,TRBJ2-1,11,CALDLSNEQFF,TGTGCCCTGGATTTATCCAATGAGCAGTTCTTC
TRBV30,NA,TRBD1,TRBJ1-4,14,CAWNFDRGSEKLFF,TGTGCCTGGAATTTTGACAGGGGGAGCGAAAAACTGTTTTTT
TRBV7-9,NA,TRBD1,TRBJ1-4,16,CASSLGDRGLREKLFF,TGTGCCAGCAGCTTAGGGGACAGGGGGTTAAGAGAAAAACTGTTTTTT
TRBV3-1/TRBV3-2,NA,NA,TRBJ2-7,14,CASSQAPLGYEQYF,TGTGCCAGCAGCCAAGCCCCACTTGGATACGAGCAGTACTTC
TRBV3-1/TRBV3-2,NA,NA,TRBJ1-5,13,CASSQDPGEPQHF,TGTGCCAGCAGCCAAGATCCCGGGGAGCCCCAGCATTTT
TRBV13,NA,NA,TRBJ1-1,12,CASSPQNTEAFF,TGTGCCAGCAGCCCCCAGAACACTGAAGCTTTCTTT
TRBV10-3,NA,NA,TRBJ1-5,12,CAISEGDQPQHF,TGTGCCATCAGTGAGGGGGATCAGCCCCAGCATTTT
TRBV27,once,TRBD1,TRBJ2-7,15,CASSSGTGMRYEQYF,TGTGCCAGCAGCTCCGGGACAGGGATGAGATACGAGCAGTACTTC
TRBV19,NA,TRBD2,TRBJ2-1,16,CASSTTGWLAGNEQFF,TGTGCCAGTAGTACGACGGGGTGGCTAGCGGGCAATGAGCAGTTCTTC
TRBV24-1,NA,TRBD1,TRBJ1-5,16,CATSDPRTGENQPQHF,TGTGCCACCAGTGACCCTAGGACAGGGGAGAATCAGCCCCAGCATTTT
TRBV29-1,once,TRBD2,TRBJ2-1,13,CSVTSGSYNEQFF,TGCAGCGTGACTAGCGGGAGTTACAATGAGCAGTTCTTC
TRBV5-8,NA,NA,TRBJ1-3,16,CASSLGQRASGNTIYF,TGTGCCAGCAGCTTAGGGCAGAGGGCCTCTGGAAACACCATATATTTT
TRBV6-5,NA,NA,TRBJ1-2,12,CASSRRGYGYTF,TGTGCCAGCAGCAGACGAGGGTATGGCTACACCTTC
TRBV18,NA,NA,TRBJ1-2,14,CASSPPGLVYGYTF,TGTGCCAGCTCCCCCCCGGGGCTCGTCTATGGCTACACCTTC
TRBV6-5,NA,TRBD2,TRBJ2-1,15,CASSRLAGGVMEQFF,TGTGCCAGCAGCCGACTAGCGGGAGGGGTTATGGAGCAGTTCTTC
TRBV30,once,NA,TRBJ2-7,15,CAWKRAAGGAYEQYF,TGTGCCTGGAAAAGGGCGGCAGGGGGGGCCTACGAGCAGTACTTC
TRBV7-9,once,NA,TRBJ1-1,15,CASSLNPLMNTEAFF,TGTGCCAGCAGCCTCAACCCCCTCATGAACACTGAAGCTTTCTTT
TRBV27,NA,NA,TRBJ2-5,15,CASSLELAPQETQYF,TGTGCCAGCAGTTTGGAGCTAGCGCCCCAAGAGACCCAGTACTTC
TRBV5-1,few,TRBD1,TRBJ2-7,16,CASSKAGTGASYEQYF,TGCGCCAGCAGCAAAGCCGGGACAGGGGCCTCCTACGAGCAGTACTTC
TRBV11-1,NA,TRBD2,TRBJ2-5,15,CASSQTSGRGKTQYF,TGTGCCAGCAGCCAGACTAGCGGGAGAGGGAAGACCCAGTACTTC
TRBV5-1,NA,NA,TRBJ1-2,14,CASKGGSSNYGYTF,TGCGCCAGCAAGGGGGGGAGCTCTAACTATGGCTACACCTTC
TRBV28,NA,TRBD1,TRBJ2-7,16,CASSYRPGQGAYEQYF,TGTGCCAGCAGCTACCGACCGGGACAGGGTGCCTACGAGCAGTACTTC
TRBV5-1,NA,NA,TRBJ2-2,15,CASSLRASNTGELFF,TGCGCCAGCAGCTTGCGGGCCTCGAACACCGGGGAGCTGTTTTTT
TRBV19,NA,NA,TRBJ1-2,13,CASSIAVASGYTF,TGTGCCAGTAGTATAGCCGTCGCAAGCGGCTACACCTTC
TRBV27,NA,TRBD1,TRBJ1-1,14,CASRTQGAHTEAFF,TGTGCCAGCAGAACACAGGGGGCTCACACTGAAGCTTTCTTT
TRBV13,NA,NA,TRBJ2-2,16,CASSLFANRGTGELFF,TGTGCCAGCAGCTTATTCGCAAATCGGGGCACCGGGGAGCTGTTTTTT
TRBV19,NA,NA,TRBJ1-1,12,CASSGGHTEAFF,TGTGCCAGTAGTGGGGGGCACACTGAAGCTTTCTTT
TRBV4-2,NA,TRBD1,TRBJ2-7,13,CASSQGDSYEQYF,TGTGCCAGCAGCCAAGGGGACAGCTACGAGCAGTACTTC
TRBV6-2/TRBV6-3,NA,NA,TRBJ2-3,14,CASSDIQGPDTQYF,TGTGCCAGCAGTGATATACAGGGCCCAGATACGCAGTATTTT
TRBV5-8,once,NA,TRBJ1-5,17,CASSQRRRGSNWEPQHF,TGTGCCAGCAGCCAAAGAAGGCGGGGCTCAAATTGGGAACCCCAGCATTTT
TRBV18,NA,NA,TRBJ2-2,14,CASSPTGSTGELFF,TGTGCCAGCTCGCCGACAGGAAGTACCGGGGAGCTGTTTTTT
TRBV29-1,NA,NA,TRBJ1-5,12,CSVGGWGQPQHF,TGCAGCGTTGGGGGGTGGGGTCAGCCCCAGCATTTT
TRBV30,NA,NA,TRBJ2-7,14,CAWRPQGVGHEQYF,TGTGCCTGGAGACCACAGGGTGTGGGGCACGAGCAGTACTTC
TRBV11-2,NA,TRBD1,TRBJ1-1,19,CASSLGRVDRGYGNTEAFF,TGTGCCAGCAGCTTAGGGCGTGTAGACAGGGGGTATGGGAACACTGAAGCTTTCTTT
TRBV9,NA,NA,TRBJ2-1,14,CASSSPSETNEQFF,TGTGCCAGCAGCTCCCCTTCCGAGACCAATGAGCAGTTCTTC
TRBV18,NA,NA,TRBJ2-7,13,CASSPTDNYEQYF,TGTGCCAGCTCCCCAACAGACAACTACGAGCAGTACTTC
TRBV10-3,few,NA,TRBJ1-1,14,CAISAVRMNTEAFF,TGTGCCATCAGCGCCGTTCGGATGAACACTGAAGCTTTCTTT